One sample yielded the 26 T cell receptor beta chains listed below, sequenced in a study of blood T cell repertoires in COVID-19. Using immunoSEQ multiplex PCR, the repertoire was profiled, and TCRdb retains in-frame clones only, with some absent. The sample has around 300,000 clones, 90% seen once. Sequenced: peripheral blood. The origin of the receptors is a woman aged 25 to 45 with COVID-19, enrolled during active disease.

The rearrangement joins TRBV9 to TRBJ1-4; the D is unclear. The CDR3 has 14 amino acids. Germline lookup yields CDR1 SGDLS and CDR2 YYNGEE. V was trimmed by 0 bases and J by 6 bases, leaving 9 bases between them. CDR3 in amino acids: CASSVGAVDEKLFF. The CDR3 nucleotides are TGTGCCAGCAGCGTAGGGGCAGTTGATGAAAAACTGTTTTTT.

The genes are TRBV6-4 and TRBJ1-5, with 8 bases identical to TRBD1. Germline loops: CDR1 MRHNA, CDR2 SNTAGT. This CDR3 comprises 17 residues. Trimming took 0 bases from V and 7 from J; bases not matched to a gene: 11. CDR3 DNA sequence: TGTGCCAGCAGTGACTCGGAACAGGGGGATCCTGGGCAGCCCCAGCATTTT. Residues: CASSDSEQGDPGQPQHF.

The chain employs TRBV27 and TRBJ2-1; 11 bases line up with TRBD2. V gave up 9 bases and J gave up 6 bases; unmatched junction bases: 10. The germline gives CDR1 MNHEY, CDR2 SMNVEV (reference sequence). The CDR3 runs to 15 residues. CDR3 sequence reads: CASGTSGLRVNEQFF. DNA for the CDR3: TGTGCCAGTGGGACTAGCGGTCTCCGGGTCAATGAGCAGTTCTTC.

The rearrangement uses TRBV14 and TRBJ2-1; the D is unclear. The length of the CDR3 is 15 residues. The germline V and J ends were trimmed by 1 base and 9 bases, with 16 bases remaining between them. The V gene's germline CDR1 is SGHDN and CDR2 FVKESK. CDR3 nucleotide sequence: TGTGCCAGCAGCCAAGTCGCTAGTCTTGTCGGTGAGCAGTTCTTC. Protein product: CASSQVASLVGEQFF.

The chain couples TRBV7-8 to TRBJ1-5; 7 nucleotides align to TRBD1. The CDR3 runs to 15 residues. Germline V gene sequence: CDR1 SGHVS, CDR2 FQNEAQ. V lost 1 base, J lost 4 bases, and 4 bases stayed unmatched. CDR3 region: CASSLDRGKNQPQHF. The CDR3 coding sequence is TGTGCCAGCAGCTTAGACAGGGGAAAGAATCAGCCCCAGCATTTT.

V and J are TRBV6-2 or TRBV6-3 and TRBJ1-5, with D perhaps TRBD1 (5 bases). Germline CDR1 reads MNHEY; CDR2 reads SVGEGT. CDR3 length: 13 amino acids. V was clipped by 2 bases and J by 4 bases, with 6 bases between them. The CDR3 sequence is CASSYGANQPQHF. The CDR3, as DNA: TGTGCCAGCAGTTACGGGGCAAATCAGCCCCAGCATTTT.

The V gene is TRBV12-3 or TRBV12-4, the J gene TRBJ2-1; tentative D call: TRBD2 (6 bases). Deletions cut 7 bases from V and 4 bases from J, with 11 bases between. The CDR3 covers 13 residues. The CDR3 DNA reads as TGTGCCAGCACCGGGAGCGAGTACAATGAGCAGTTCTTC. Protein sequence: CASTGSEYNEQFF.

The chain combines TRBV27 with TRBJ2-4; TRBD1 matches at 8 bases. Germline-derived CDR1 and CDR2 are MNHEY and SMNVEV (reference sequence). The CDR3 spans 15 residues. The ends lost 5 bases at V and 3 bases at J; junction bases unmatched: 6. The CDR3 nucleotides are TGTGCCAGCAGTCTGACCACAGGGGGCAAAAACATTCAGTACTTC. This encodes CASSLTTGGKNIQYF.

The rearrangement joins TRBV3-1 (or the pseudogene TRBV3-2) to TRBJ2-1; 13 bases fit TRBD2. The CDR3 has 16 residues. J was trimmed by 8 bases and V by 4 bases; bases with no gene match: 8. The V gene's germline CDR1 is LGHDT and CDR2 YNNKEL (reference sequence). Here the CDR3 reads CASSRTGTSGNYEQFF. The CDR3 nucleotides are TGTGCCAGCAGCCGTACCGGGACTAGCGGGAACTATGAGCAGTTCTTC.

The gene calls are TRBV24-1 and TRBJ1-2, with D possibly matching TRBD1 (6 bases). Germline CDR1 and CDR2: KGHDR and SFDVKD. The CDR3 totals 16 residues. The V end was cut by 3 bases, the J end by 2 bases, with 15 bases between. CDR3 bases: TGTGCCACCAGTGATCCAGGGGAGAGCACCAACTATGGCTACACCTTC. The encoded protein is CATSDPGESTNYGYTF.

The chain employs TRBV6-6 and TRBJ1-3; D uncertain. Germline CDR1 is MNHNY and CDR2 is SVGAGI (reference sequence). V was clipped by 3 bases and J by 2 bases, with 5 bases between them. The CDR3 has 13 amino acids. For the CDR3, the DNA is TGTGCCAGCAGTTATTCCGCTGGAAACACCATATATTTT. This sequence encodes CASSYSAGNTIYF.

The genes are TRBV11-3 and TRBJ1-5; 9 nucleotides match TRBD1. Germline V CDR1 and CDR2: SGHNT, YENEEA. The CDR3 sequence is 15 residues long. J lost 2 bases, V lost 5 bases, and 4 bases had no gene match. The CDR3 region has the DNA TGTGCCAGCAGCCTGGACAGGGGACGCAATCAGCCCCAGCATTTT. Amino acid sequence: CASSLDRGRNQPQHF.

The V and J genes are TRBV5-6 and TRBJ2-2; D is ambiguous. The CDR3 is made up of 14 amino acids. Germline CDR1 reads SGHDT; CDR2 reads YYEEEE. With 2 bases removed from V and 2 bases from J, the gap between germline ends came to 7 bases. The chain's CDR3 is CASSFEQNTGELFF. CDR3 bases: TGTGCCAGCAGCTTCGAACAAAACACCGGGGAGCTGTTTTTT.

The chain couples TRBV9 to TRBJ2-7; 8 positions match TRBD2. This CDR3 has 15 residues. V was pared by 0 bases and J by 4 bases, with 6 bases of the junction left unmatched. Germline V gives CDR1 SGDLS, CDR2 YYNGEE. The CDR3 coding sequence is TGTGCCAGCAGCGTAGCGGGCGGGAGGCAGTACGAGCAGTACTTC. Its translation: CASSVAGGRQYEQYF.

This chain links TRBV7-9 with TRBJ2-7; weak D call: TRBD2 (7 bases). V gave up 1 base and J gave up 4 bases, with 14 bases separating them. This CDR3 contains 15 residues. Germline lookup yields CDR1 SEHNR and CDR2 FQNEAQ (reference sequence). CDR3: CASSLELRGAYEQYF. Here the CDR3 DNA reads TGTGCCAGCAGCTTAGAGCTACGGGGGGCATACGAGCAGTACTTC.

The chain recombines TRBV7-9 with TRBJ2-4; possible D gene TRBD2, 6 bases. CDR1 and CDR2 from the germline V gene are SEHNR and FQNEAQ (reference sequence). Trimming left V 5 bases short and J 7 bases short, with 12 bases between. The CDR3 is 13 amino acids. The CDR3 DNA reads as TGTGCCAGCAGCGGCGGGATTTCCAACATTCAGTACTTC. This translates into CASSGGISNIQYF.

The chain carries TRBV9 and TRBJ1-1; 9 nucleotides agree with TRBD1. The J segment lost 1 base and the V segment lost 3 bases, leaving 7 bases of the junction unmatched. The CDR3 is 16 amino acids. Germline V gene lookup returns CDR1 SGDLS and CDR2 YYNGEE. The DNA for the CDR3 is TGTGCCAGCAGCGCCGGGACAGGGCCGGGGAACACTGAAGCTTTCTTT. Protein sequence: CASSAGTGPGNTEAFF. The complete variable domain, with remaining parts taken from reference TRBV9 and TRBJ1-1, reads DSGVTQTPKHLITATGQRVTLRCSPRSGDLSVYWYQQSLDQGLQFLIQYYNGEERAKGNILERFSAQQFPDLHSELNLSSLELGDSALYFCASSAGTGPGNTEAFFGQGTRLTVV.

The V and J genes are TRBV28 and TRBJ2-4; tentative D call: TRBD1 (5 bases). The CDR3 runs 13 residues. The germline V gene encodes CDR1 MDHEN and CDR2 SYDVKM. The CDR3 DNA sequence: TGTGCTAGTCAACCACAGGACAAAAACATTCAGTACTTC. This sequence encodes CASQPQDKNIQYF.

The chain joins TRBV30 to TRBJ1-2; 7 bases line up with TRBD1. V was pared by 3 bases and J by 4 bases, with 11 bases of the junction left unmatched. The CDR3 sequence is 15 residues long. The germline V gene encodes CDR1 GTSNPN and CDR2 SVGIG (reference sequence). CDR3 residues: CAWRHRDRDLYGYTF. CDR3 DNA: TGTGCCTGGAGGCACCGGGACAGAGACCTCTATGGCTACACCTTC.

CDR3 amino acids: CATSKHNEQFF. In nucleotides, the CDR3 is TGTGCCACCAGCAAGCACAATGAGCAGTTCTTC. V is TRBV24-1 and J is TRBJ2-1; D unclear. V was trimmed by 7 bases and J by 5 bases, leaving 5 bases between them. Germline CDR1 KGHDR, CDR2 SFDVKD. The length of the CDR3 is 11 residues.

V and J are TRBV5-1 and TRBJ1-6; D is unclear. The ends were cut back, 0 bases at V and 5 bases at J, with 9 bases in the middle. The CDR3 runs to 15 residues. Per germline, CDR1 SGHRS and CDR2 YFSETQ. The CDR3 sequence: CASSLERADNSPLHF. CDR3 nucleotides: TGCGCCAGCAGCTTGGAGCGGGCCGATAATTCACCCCTCCACTTT. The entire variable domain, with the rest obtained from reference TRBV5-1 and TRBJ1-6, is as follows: KAGVTQTPRYLIKTRGQQVTLSCSPISGHRSVSWYQQTPGQGLQFLFEYFSETQRNKGNFPGRFSGRQFSNSRSEMNVSTLELGDSALYLCASSLERADNSPLHFGNGTRLTVT.

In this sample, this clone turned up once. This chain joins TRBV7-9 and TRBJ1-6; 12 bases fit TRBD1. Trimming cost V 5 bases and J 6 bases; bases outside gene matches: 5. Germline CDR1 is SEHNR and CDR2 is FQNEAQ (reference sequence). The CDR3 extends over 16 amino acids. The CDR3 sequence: CASSQGTGGFNSPLHF. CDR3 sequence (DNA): TGTGCCAGCAGCCAAGGGACAGGGGGCTTTAATTCACCCCTCCACTTT.

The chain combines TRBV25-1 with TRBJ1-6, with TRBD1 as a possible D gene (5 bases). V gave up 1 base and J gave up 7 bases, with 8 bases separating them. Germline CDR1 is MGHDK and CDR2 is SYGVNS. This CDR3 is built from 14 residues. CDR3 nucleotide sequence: TGTGCCAGCAGTGAATCAGGGTACAATTCACCCCTCCACTTT. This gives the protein CASSESGYNSPLHF.

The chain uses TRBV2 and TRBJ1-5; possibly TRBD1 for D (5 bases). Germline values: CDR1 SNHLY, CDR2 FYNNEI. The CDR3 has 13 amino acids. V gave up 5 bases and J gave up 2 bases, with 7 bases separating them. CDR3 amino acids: CASSKGRNQPQHF. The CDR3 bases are TGTGCCAGCAGTAAGGGGCGCAATCAGCCCCAGCATTTT.

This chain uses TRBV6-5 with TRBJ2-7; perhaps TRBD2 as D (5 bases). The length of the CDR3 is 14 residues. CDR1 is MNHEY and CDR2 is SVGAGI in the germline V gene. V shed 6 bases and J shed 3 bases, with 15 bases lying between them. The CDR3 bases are TGTGCCAGCAGGAGGGAGAATTTGTTCTACGAGCAGTACTTC. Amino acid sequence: CASRRENLFYEQYF.

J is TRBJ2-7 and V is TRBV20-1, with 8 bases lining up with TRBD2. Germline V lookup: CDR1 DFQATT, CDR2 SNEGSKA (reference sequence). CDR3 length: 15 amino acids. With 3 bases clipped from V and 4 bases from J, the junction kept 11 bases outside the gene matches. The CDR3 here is CSASLLVLAVYEQYF. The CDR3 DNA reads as TGCAGTGCTAGTCTGTTAGTACTAGCGGTTTACGAGCAGTACTTC.